The 25 T cell receptor beta chains below come from one sample, sequenced in a study of blood T cell repertoires in COVID-19. This table comes from immunoSEQ multiplex PCR, and its TCRdb copy is limited to in-frame clones, with some not included. Here the sample spans 150,000 to 200,000 clones, approximately 80% being singletons. Input material: peripheral blood. All receptors come from a man over 45 who had recovered from COVID-19.

The V call is TRBV11-2, the J call TRBJ1-1; the match to TRBD1 covers 7 bases. The CDR3 consists of 14 residues. CDR1 and CDR2 from the germline V gene are SGHAT and FQNNGV. Trimming took 4 bases from V and 3 from J; bases not matched to a gene: 5. CDR3 sequence reads: CASSSGTAYTEAFF. CDR3 sequence (DNA): TGTGCCAGCAGCTCCGGGACAGCTTACACTGAAGCTTTCTTT.

The chain couples TRBV6-4 to TRBJ2-7, with 9 bases lining up with TRBD1. V lost 3 bases to trimming and J lost 6 bases; unmatched junction nucleotides: 6. Germline V gene sequence: CDR1 MRHNA, CDR2 SNTAGT. CDR3 size: 14 residues. The chain's CDR3 is CASSERTGVGEQYF. CDR3 nucleotide sequence: TGTGCCAGCAGTGAACGGACAGGGGTCGGCGAGCAGTACTTC.

In its sample, this clone was seen once. The chain employs TRBV15 and TRBJ1-4, with 7 bases aligning to TRBD1. The CDR3 sequence is 17 residues long. Germline CDR1 and CDR2: LNHNV and YYDKDF (reference sequence). V lost 2 bases to trimming and J lost 0 bases; unmatched junction nucleotides: 6. The CDR3 spells CATSRTGEVATNEKLFF. The CDR3 nucleotides read TGTGCCACCAGCAGAACAGGGGAAGTTGCAACTAATGAAAAACTGTTTTTT.

The genes are TRBV10-1 and TRBJ2-3, with 8 positions matching TRBD1. Germline V gene sequence: CDR1 WNHNN, CDR2 SYGVQD (reference sequence). V trimming: 4 bases; J trimming: 3 bases; junction bases outside the gene matches: 9. The CDR3 is 16 residues long. In DNA, the CDR3 is TGCGCCAGCAGTGCGGGACAGGCGCAGTCAACAGATACGCAGTATTTT. This gives the protein CASSAGQAQSTDTQYF.

The chain links TRBV5-4 to TRBJ2-1; D not certain. Germline V gives CDR1 SGHNT, CDR2 YYREEE (reference sequence). Trimming took off 0 bases at V and 4 bases at J, with 11 bases between the two ends. The CDR3 runs to 15 residues. The CDR3 loop is CASSLVGRRYNEQFF. The CDR3 DNA reads as TGTGCCAGCAGCTTGGTTGGGCGAAGATACAATGAGCAGTTCTTC.

The rearrangement uses TRBV11-2 and TRBJ2-7; D is ambiguous. CDR1 is SGHAT, CDR2 FQNNGV, per germline. The ends were cut back, 5 bases at V and 0 bases at J, with 20 bases in the middle. The CDR3 extends over 17 amino acids. CDR3 in DNA: TGTGCCAGCAGCCAAGAGGTTGTGAGCGTTAGCTCCTACGAGCAGTACTTC. Translation: CASSQEVVSVSSYEQYF.

The chain couples TRBV2 to TRBJ1-2; TRBD1 agrees at 11 bases. Germline assignment: CDR1 SNHLY and CDR2 FYNNEI. CDR3 length equals 15 residues. The V and J ends lost 3 bases and 2 bases, in that order; junction bases with no gene match: 2. CDR3 sequence reads: CASSDGTGGNYGYTF. As DNA, the CDR3 is TGTGCCAGCAGTGACGGGACAGGGGGGAACTATGGCTACACCTTC.

The rearrangement links TRBV5-8 to TRBJ2-1; 14 bases are shared with TRBD2. The J segment lost 8 bases and the V segment lost 5 bases, leaving 12 bases of the junction unmatched. Germline V gene sequence: CDR1 SGHTS, CDR2 YDEGEE. The CDR3 has 17 amino acids. The CDR3 loop is CASSKRTGTSGSDEQFF. Here the CDR3 DNA reads TGTGCCAGCAGTAAGCGGACCGGGACTAGCGGGAGTGATGAGCAGTTCTTC. The full variable domain, its missing parts supplied by reference TRBV5-8 and TRBJ2-1, is EAGVTQSPTHLIKTRGQQATLRCSPISGHTSVYWYQQALGLGLQFLLWYDEGEERNRGNFPPRFSGRQFPNYSSELNVNALELEDSALYLCASSKRTGTSGSDEQFFGPGTRLTVL.

The chain recombines TRBV30 with TRBJ1-6; the D is unclear. V was trimmed by 3 bases and J by 5 bases, leaving 14 bases between them. The CDR3 runs 15 residues. Germline V gene lookup returns CDR1 GTSNPN and CDR2 SVGIG (reference sequence). This CDR3 is CAWRYLSRDNSPLHF. DNA for the CDR3: TGTGCCTGGAGATACCTATCTCGGGATAATTCACCCCTCCACTTT.

The V gene is TRBV6-5, the J gene TRBJ2-2; D uncertain. This CDR3 has 14 amino acids. From germline, CDR1 is MNHEY and CDR2 SVGAGI. Trimming took off 6 bases at V and 7 bases at J, with 15 bases between the two ends. CDR3 sequence (DNA): TGTGCCAGCAGCCAACTTGGAGTTGGCGGGGAGCTGTTTTTT. Its protein product is CASSQLGVGGELFF.

V and J are TRBV30 and TRBJ2-3, with D possibly TRBD2 on 6 matching bases. The germline CDR1 and CDR2 sequences are GTSNPN and SVGIG (reference sequence). This CDR3 is 16 amino acids long. V was shortened by 2 bases and J by 6 bases, with 21 bases between the two germline ends. CDR3 nucleotide sequence: TGTGCCTGGAGTCTAATGGGGGGATCATCGGGGGATACGCAGTATTTT. Its translation is CAWSLMGGSSGDTQYF.

The J gene is TRBJ2-1, the V gene TRBV19, with 7 positions matching TRBD2. CDR3 length equals 15 residues. Germline V gives CDR1 LNHDA, CDR2 SQIVND (reference sequence). Germline trimming cut 3 bases from V and 7 bases from J; bases unmatched to any gene: 9. The CDR3 DNA follows: TGTGCCAGTAGTATCTTGGCGGGAGTGGGTAATGAGCAGTTCTTC. Amino acid sequence: CASSILAGVGNEQFF.

This sequence joins TRBV18 and TRBJ2-6; TRBD1 matches at 8 bases. The germline V gene encodes CDR1 KGHSH and CDR2 LQKENI. CDR3 length: 15 residues. Unmatched junction bases numbered 3, after V lost 6 bases and J lost 2 bases. The CDR3 DNA sequence: TGTGCCAGCTCTCTACAGGGGGCTGGGGCCAACGTCCTGACTTTC. Its translation: CASSLQGAGANVLTF.

This chain links TRBV9 with TRBJ2-1, with TRBD2 identical over 9 bases. CDR3 length: 15 amino acids. V dropped 2 bases and J dropped 3; count of bases not matched to a gene: 3. Germline lookup yields CDR1 SGDLS and CDR2 YYNGEE. CDR3 amino acids: CASSVSGRDYNEQFF. DNA for the CDR3: TGTGCCAGCAGCGTTAGCGGGAGAGACTACAATGAGCAGTTCTTC.

This clone was counted a single time. The chain joins TRBV2 to TRBJ1-1, with D maybe TRBD1 (6 bases). From germline, CDR1 is SNHLY and CDR2 FYNNEI. Trimming cost V 7 bases and J 6 bases, with 21 bases left between them. The CDR3 contains 15 residues. CDR3 protein: CASMVLRGGTPEAFF. The CDR3 DNA reads as TGTGCCAGCATGGTCCTGAGGGGGGGTACCCCTGAAGCTTTCTTT.

The gene calls are TRBV7-3 and TRBJ2-2, with 7 nucleotides matching TRBD1. The V and J ends lost 2 bases and 1 base, in that order; junction bases with no gene match: 7. The CDR3 covers 17 residues. Germline assignment: CDR1 SGHTA and CDR2 FQGTGA. The DNA for the CDR3 is TGTGCCAGCAGCTTATCCCAGACAGGGAAGAACACCGGGGAGCTGTTTTTT. Residues: CASSLSQTGKNTGELFF.

This chain connects TRBV27 to TRBJ1-2, with 9 positions matching TRBD1. CDR1 is MNHEY and CDR2 is SMNVEV in the germline V gene (reference sequence). The CDR3 runs to 14 residues. V was clipped by 4 bases and J by 5 bases; unmatched bases: 5. This CDR3 is CASSSGTGKYGYTF. CDR3 nucleotides: TGTGCCAGCAGTTCAGGGACAGGGAAATATGGCTACACCTTC.

This clone appeared a few times. V and J are TRBV6-5 and TRBJ1-5; D remains unclear. This CDR3 is 13 amino acids long. The V end was cut by 5 bases, the J end by 2 bases, with 7 bases between. Germline CDR1 is MNHEY and CDR2 is SVGAGI. This CDR3 is CASSRDRNQPQHF. The DNA of the CDR3 is TGTGCCAGCAGTCGCGATCGCAATCAGCCCCAGCATTTT.

J is TRBJ2-3 and V is TRBV7-8; 11 bases line up with TRBD2. After removal of 0 bases from V and 6 bases from J, the junction contained 8 bases not matched to a gene. The CDR3 has 17 amino acids. CDR1 and CDR2 from the germline V gene are SGHVS and FQNEAQ. CDR3 nucleotide sequence: TGTGCCAGCAGCTTAGCATCGGCTAGCGGGAGGAGGGATACGCAGTATTTT. Its protein is CASSLASASGRRDTQYF.

The J gene is TRBJ2-7, the V gene TRBV19, with 12 bases that match TRBD2. Trimming cost V 4 bases and J 3 bases; bases outside gene matches: 13. The CDR3 is made up of 18 amino acids. The germline gives CDR1 LNHDA, CDR2 SQIVND (reference sequence). The CDR3 nucleotides are TGTGCCAGTAGTACCGCCGGGACTAGCGGGCTCTCTATCTACGAGCAGTACTTC. Residues: CASSTAGTSGLSIYEQYF.

This chain links TRBV9 with TRBJ2-3; D not resolved. The CDR3 contains 15 residues. In germline, CDR1 is SGDLS, CDR2 YYNGEE. V was clipped by 2 bases and J by 0 bases, with 10 bases between them. CDR3 sequence (DNA): TGTGCCAGCAGCGTCAGAACCCATAGCACAGATACGCAGTATTTT. Translation: CASSVRTHSTDTQYF.

This clone came up a few times. Here the CDR3 reads CASTKDSSSGANVLTF. The CDR3 DNA sequence: TGTGCCAGCACTAAGGACAGTAGCTCTGGGGCCAACGTCCTGACTTTC. V and J are TRBV7-3 and TRBJ2-6; TRBD1 is a possible D gene (6 bases). The CDR3 sequence is 16 residues long. The V and J ends lost 7 bases and 0 bases respectively, with 13 bases between them. Germline V lookup: CDR1 SGHTA, CDR2 FQGTGA.

This rearrangement joins TRBV6-5 to TRBJ1-1; TRBD1 is a possible D gene (6 bases). Germline V lookup: CDR1 MNHEY, CDR2 SVGAGI. V lost 7 bases and J 1 base, leaving 10 bases between the germline ends. CDR3 size: 13 residues. In DNA, the CDR3 is TGTGCCAGCATGCGGGGGGCGAACACTGAAGCTTTCTTT. Protein sequence: CASMRGANTEAFF.

CDR3 coding DNA: TGTGCCAGCAGTTTGACTGACCGAAAGAGCACCGGGGAGCTGTTTTTT. This encodes CASSLTDRKSTGELFF. The V gene is TRBV2, the J gene TRBJ2-2; D uncertain. Per germline, CDR1 SNHLY and CDR2 FYNNEI. This CDR3 has 16 residues. V lost 5 bases, J lost 4 bases, and 17 bases lay in between.

V usage is TRBV5-1 and J usage is TRBJ1-5; 7 bases are a match to TRBD1. Germline V lookup: CDR1 SGHRS, CDR2 YFSETQ. Losses at the gene ends were 5 bases for V and 3 bases for J; bases not matched to a gene: 5. There are 14 residues in the CDR3. The CDR3 spells CASSSGQPNQPQHF. The CDR3 region has the DNA TGCGCCAGCAGTTCGGGACAGCCCAATCAGCCCCAGCATTTT.